This T cell receptor beta chain was identified in a study of OX40 agonist ivuxolimab in advanced cancers. Details on this clone: Its antigen is unidentified.

Regarding the study as a whole: The antigen specificity of the peripheral T cells (those that were expanded) was not determined.

Germline assignment: CDR1 SGHNT and CDR2 YYREEE (reference sequence). The ends were cut back, 0 bases at V and 4 bases at J, with 13 bases in the middle. This CDR3 region has 15 residues. Blood was sampled at baseline, cycle 4 day 1, and cycle 7 day 1. The assay was immunoSEQ multiplex PCR, and TCRdb's table has in-frame clones only and misses some. The sample contains 65,000 to 100,000 clones, roughly 94% of which appear only once. Specimen: CD4+ or CD8+ T cells sorted from blood, collected in a trial of the OX40 agonist ivuxolimab. This chain uses TRBV5-4 with TRBJ2-5, with D tentatively TRBD1 (6 bases). The clonotype was recovered from an adult with an advanced solid tumor such as melanoma, head and neck, liver or kidney cancer. CDR3 sequence: CASSLAKGQGETQYF. In nucleotides, the CDR3 is TGTGCCAGCAGCTTGGCCAAGGGACAAGGAGAGACCCAGTACTTC.